One sample yielded the 31 T cell receptor beta chains listed below, sequenced in a study of blood T cells in healthy people across ages. The use of a sample-barcoded 5' primer and a J-beta primer mix characterized a second PCR of roughly 6 to 11 cycles. TCRdb itself ran the 5' RACE reads through MiXCR, one entry per CDR3 protein. The data hold about 580,000 distinct CDR3 sequences, with 45% to 55% observed a single time. Specimen: blood. Receptor source: a man at least 80 years old in good health.

This clonotype was counted between two and nine times. V and J are TRBV27 and TRBJ2-7; TRBD2 agrees at 11 bases. CDR3 length: 18 amino acids. Germline V gives CDR1 MNHEY, CDR2 SMNVEV (reference sequence). V lost 3 bases, J lost 0 bases, and 10 bases stayed unmatched. This CDR3 reads CASSFRGTSGAFSYEQYF. The CDR3 bases are TGTGCCAGCAGTTTTCGGGGGACTAGCGGCGCCTTCTCCTACGAGCAGTACTTC.

The CDR3 loop is CASSQDLQVYGYTF. Here the CDR3 DNA reads TGTGCCAGCAGCCAAGATCTACAGGTCTATGGCTACACCTTC. The chain combines TRBV3-1 with TRBJ1-2; a possible D gene is TRBD1 (5 bases). Germline lookup yields CDR1 LGHDT and CDR2 YNNKEL (reference sequence). CDR3 length equals 14 residues. V was clipped by 0 bases and J by 4 bases, with 9 bases between them.

This chain joins TRBV27 and TRBJ2-4; D is perhaps TRBD2 (6 bases). The assigned J gene may be wrong: the sequence end matches TRBJ2-7 better. The CDR3 extends over 14 amino acids. Germline V gene lookup returns CDR1 MNHEY and CDR2 SMNVEV (reference sequence). The DNA for the CDR3 is TGTGCCAGCAGTTTTGGGCGGGAACGCTACGAGCAGTACTTC. Translated: CASSFGRERYEQYF.

The table lists this clonotype with a few counts. J is TRBJ2-3 and V is TRBV2; 11 bases are a match to TRBD2. This CDR3 region has 14 residues. V dropped 6 bases and J dropped 4; count of bases not matched to a gene: 3. Germline V CDR1 and CDR2: SNHLY, FYNNEI. CDR3 sequence: CASRTSGNADTQYF. The CDR3 bases are TGTGCCAGCAGGACTAGCGGGAATGCAGATACGCAGTATTTT.

This sequence joins TRBV12-3 or TRBV12-4 and TRBJ2-5; D gene uncertain. The CDR3 length is 16 residues. The V and J ends lost 8 bases and 1 base respectively, with 20 bases between them. CDR3 loop: CASPTDGREIQETQYF. In DNA form, the CDR3 reads TGTGCCAGCCCGACGGATGGCCGAGAAATCCAAGAGACCCAGTACTTC.

The J gene is TRBJ1-2, the V gene TRBV7-2; D is unresolved. The CDR3 is made up of 14 amino acids. Trimming left V 0 bases short and J 2 bases short, with 7 bases between. Germline V lookup: CDR1 SGHTA, CDR2 FQGNSA. The CDR3 nucleotides are TGTGCCAGCAGCTTAGCGGACGGAAACTATGGCTACACCTTC. It translates to CASSLADGNYGYTF.

This clonotype came up a few times. This chain links TRBV20-1 with TRBJ1-2, with a tentative D call TRBD1 (5 bases). The CDR3 contains 13 residues. CDR1 and CDR2 from the germline V gene are DFQATT and SNEGSKA (reference sequence). V was pared by 0 bases and J by 7 bases, with 12 bases between. CDR3 nucleotides: TGCAGTGCTAGAGAATCAGGGTTCGGTGGCTACACCTTC. Translated: CSARESGFGGYTF.

A few counts support this clonotype. The V gene is TRBV3-1, the J gene TRBJ1-6; TRBD1 matches 8 bases. V gave up 3 bases and J gave up 10 bases; unmatched junction bases: 5. CDR1 is LGHDT, CDR2 YNNKEL, per germline (reference sequence). There are 14 residues in the CDR3. The DNA of the CDR3 is TGTGCCAGCAGCCAGGACAGGGTAAACTCACCCCTCCACTTT. Its protein product is CASSQDRVNSPLHF.

The V call is TRBV25-1, the J call TRBJ1-3, with D unclear. CDR3 length equals 13 residues. Germline V CDR1 and CDR2: MGHDK, SYGVNS. V was clipped by 7 bases and J by 0 bases, with 7 bases between them. CDR3 DNA sequence: TGTGCCAGCACAGAGCTCTCTGGAAACACCATATATTTT. It specifies CASTELSGNTIYF.

This rearrangement joins TRBV29-1 to TRBJ2-4, with D unclear. V shed 2 bases and J shed 2 bases, with 7 bases lying between them. CDR1 and CDR2 (germline): SQVTM, ANQGSEA. The CDR3 is 13 residues long. The DNA for the CDR3 is TGCAGCGTTGAACGCGGACCCAAAAACATTCAGTACTTC. This codes for CSVERGPKNIQYF.

The rearrangement uses TRBV7-9 and TRBJ2-7; 9 nucleotides line up with TRBD1. This CDR3 is built from 16 residues. Germline loops: CDR1 SEHNR, CDR2 FQNEAQ (reference sequence). V was pared by 3 bases and J by 0 bases, with 6 bases of the junction left unmatched. The CDR3 DNA sequence: TGTGCCAGCAGCTTCGCGTGGGGACAGGGCTCCTACGAGCAGTACTTC. Translating it yields CASSFAWGQGSYEQYF.

In its sample, this clonotype was seen many times. The V and J genes are TRBV6-5 and TRBJ2-1; D not resolved. The V gene lost 6 bases and the J gene lost 2 bases, with 11 bases spanning the gap. CDR1 and CDR2 (germline): MNHEY, SVGAGI. This CDR3 region has 14 residues. The DNA for the CDR3 is TGTGCCAGCAGCGACGGGCTTCCCTACAATGAGCAGTTCTTC. Translation gives CASSDGLPYNEQFF.

This clonotype was found a few times. The rearrangement joins TRBV7-9 to TRBJ1-1, with TRBD1 matching over 7 bases. The CDR3 is 19 residues long. After removal of 5 bases from V and 0 bases from J, the junction contained 18 bases not matched to a gene. CDR1 SEHNR and CDR2 FQNEAQ come from the germline V gene (reference sequence). This CDR3 is CASSPLRGQTTMMNTEAFF. The CDR3 DNA is TGTGCCAGCAGCCCCCTTCGGGGACAGACGACTATGATGAACACTGAAGCTTTCTTT. Full variable domain (remainder filled in from reference TRBV7-9 and TRBJ1-1): DTGVSQNPRHKITKRGQNVTFRCDPISEHNRLYWYRQTLGQGPEFLTYFQNEAQLEKSRLLSDRFSAERPKGSFSTLEIQRTEQGDSAMYLCASSPLRGQTTMMNTEAFFGQGTRLTVV.

This clonotype was seen only a few times. This sequence joins TRBV4-3 and TRBJ2-1, with 8 positions matching TRBD2. With 0 bases clipped from V and 12 bases from J, the junction kept 13 bases outside the gene matches. The V gene's germline CDR1 is LGHNA and CDR2 YSLEER. The CDR3 sequence is 16 residues long. The CDR3 DNA sequence: TGCGCCAGCAGCCAAGATGAGGCTAGCGGGTTTGGGGGGCAGTTCTTC. This gives the protein CASSQDEASGFGGQFF.

With respect to this clonotype: This may be a read error, as it is one base from a much larger clone. The chain uses TRBV7-2 and TRBJ2-3, with D maybe TRBD1 (6 bases). Germline V gene lookup returns CDR1 SGHTA and CDR2 FQGNSA. This CDR3 is built from 14 residues. The CDR3 sequence: CASGLGQSTDTQYF. In DNA form, the CDR3 reads TGTGCCAGCGGCTTAGGACAGAGCACAGATACGCAGTATTTT.

This clonotype was picked up a small number of times. This sequence joins TRBV7-2 and TRBJ1-5; 7 nucleotides agree with TRBD1. The CDR3 runs to 14 residues. V lost 5 bases, J lost 6 bases, and 7 bases stayed unmatched. Germline lookup yields CDR1 SGHTA and CDR2 FQGNSA. DNA for the CDR3: TGTGCCAGCAGCGCGGCCTACAGGGGTCAGCCCCAGCATTTT. Its protein product is CASSAAYRGQPQHF.

The chain couples TRBV7-9 to TRBJ1-1, with D maybe TRBD1 (5 bases). Deletions cut 2 bases from V and 5 bases from J, with 12 bases between. This CDR3 comprises 14 residues. Germline assignment: CDR1 SEHNR and CDR2 FQNEAQ (reference sequence). Here the CDR3 DNA reads TGTGCCAGCAGCTTAAGAGGGGAGAGGACTGAAGCTTTCTTT. It specifies CASSLRGERTEAFF.

This chain joins TRBV7-2 and TRBJ1-2; perhaps TRBD1 as D (5 bases). Trimming shortened V by 1 base and J by 2 bases, and 14 bases separated the two germline ends. The CDR3 runs 16 residues. CDR1 and CDR2 (germline): SGHTA, FQGNSA. The CDR3, as DNA: TGTGCCAGCAGCTTAGGTGGCCAGGGAAAGAACTATGGCTACACCTTC. Translated: CASSLGGQGKNYGYTF.

The CDR3 reads CAIWTSGEYQYF. CDR3 DNA sequence: TGTGCCATATGGACTAGCGGAGAATATCAGTACTTC. V is TRBV10-3 and J is TRBJ2-7; 10 bases fit TRBD2. CDR1 ENHRY and CDR2 SYGVKD come from the germline V gene. V was pared by 9 bases and J by 10 bases, with 9 bases of the junction left unmatched. The CDR3 loop spans 12 amino acids.

This clonotype was counted a few times. This chain joins TRBV30 and TRBJ2-3; D might be TRBD1 (6 bases). The CDR3 extends over 15 amino acids. Deletions cut 0 bases from V and 4 bases from J, with 14 bases between. Germline values: CDR1 GTSNPN, CDR2 SVGIG (reference sequence). CDR3 in amino acids: CAWSVTGRGADTQYF. In nucleotides, the CDR3 is TGTGCCTGGAGTGTAACCGGCAGGGGAGCAGATACGCAGTATTTT.

Turning to this clonotype: A much larger clone lies one base from this, so it may be a read error. CDR3 in DNA: TGCAGTGCTAGTCCCCCGACTAGCGGGACCTACAATGAGCAGTACTTC. This sequence encodes CSASPPTSGTYNEQYF. V is TRBV20-1 and J is TRBJ2-5; 11 bases agree with TRBD2. Trimming cost V 3 bases and J 11 bases; bases outside gene matches: 17. Germline CDR1 reads DFQATT; CDR2 reads SNEGSKA (reference sequence). The CDR3 sequence is 16 residues long.

There are a few counts of this clonotype. The chain employs TRBV29-1 and TRBJ2-3; D may be TRBD2 (5 bases). Trimming took 6 bases from V and 0 from J, leaving 7 bases between them. The CDR3 spans 12 residues. CDR1 and CDR2 (germline): SQVTM, ANQGSEA. The CDR3 sequence: CSVRESTDTQYF. DNA of the CDR3: TGCAGCGTACGGGAAAGCACAGATACGCAGTATTTT.

V is TRBV7-2 and J is TRBJ2-3; weak D call: TRBD2 (7 bases). V shed 4 bases and J shed 8 bases, with 22 bases lying between them. Germline loops: CDR1 SGHTA, CDR2 FQGNSA. The CDR3 sequence is 16 residues long. The chain's CDR3 is CASSSPGGGALGTQYF. Here the CDR3 DNA reads TGTGCCAGCAGCTCCCCTGGTGGGGGGGCTTTAGGTACGCAGTATTTT.

The chain links TRBV28 to TRBJ2-5; unclear D gene. The J call may be mistaken, given a closer DNA end match to TRBJ2-7. CDR1 and CDR2 from the germline V gene are MDHEN and SYDVKM. The CDR3 is made up of 12 amino acids. The DNA for the CDR3 is TGTGCCAGCAGTCTACGGATCTACGAGCAGTACTTC. Translating gives CASSLRIYEQYF.

This rearrangement joins TRBV27 to TRBJ2-5; D is undetermined. CDR3 length: 13 residues. CDR1 and CDR2 (germline): MNHEY, SMNVEV (reference sequence). V dropped 5 bases and J dropped 2 bases, with 9 bases sitting between them. The CDR3 loop reads CASSNGRQETQYF. In DNA, the CDR3 is TGTGCCAGCAGTAACGGTAGACAAGAGACCCAGTACTTC.

The chain recombines TRBV7-2 with TRBJ2-5, with D perhaps given as TRBD1 or TRBD2 (5 bases each). This CDR3 comprises 15 residues. Germline V gene data show CDR1 as SGHTA and CDR2 as FQGNSA. V dropped 2 bases and J dropped 2 bases, with 12 bases sitting between them. The CDR3 DNA is TGTGCCAGCAGCTTAAACGGGGCTCCACAAGAGACCCAGTACTTC. Amino acids: CASSLNGAPQETQYF.

This clonotype was seen a handful of times. The rearrangement joins TRBV6-2 or TRBV6-3 to TRBJ2-1; 8 bases are shared with TRBD2. The CDR3 loop spans 13 amino acids. J was trimmed by 8 bases and V by 6 bases; bases with no gene match: 6. Germline V gives CDR1 MNHEY, CDR2 SVGEGT. The CDR3 bases are TGTGCCAGCAGGGGGACTAGTCTAGATGAGCAGTTCTTC. Translated: CASRGTSLDEQFF.

V usage is TRBV20-1 and J usage is TRBJ2-1; 9 bases agree with TRBD2. This CDR3 has 13 amino acids. CDR1 and CDR2 (germline): DFQATT, SNEGSKA (reference sequence). V trimming: 3 bases; J trimming: 5 bases; junction bases outside the gene matches: 2. The CDR3 here is CSASSGGHNEQFF. CDR3 in DNA: TGCAGTGCTAGTAGCGGGGGCCACAATGAGCAGTTCTTC.

Only a few counts were recorded for this clonotype. This chain connects TRBV6-6 to TRBJ1-2; 8 bases fit TRBD1. The CDR3 loop spans 14 amino acids. The V and J ends lost 2 bases and 3 bases, in that order; junction bases with no gene match: 2. Germline V gene sequence: CDR1 MNHNY, CDR2 SVGAGI (reference sequence). This CDR3 reads CASSYQTGDYGYTF. CDR3 DNA sequence: TGTGCCAGCAGTTACCAGACAGGGGACTATGGCTACACCTTC.

This sequence joins TRBV12-3 or TRBV12-4 and TRBJ1-2, with a possible D match to TRBD1 (6 bases). The CDR3 consists of 14 residues. V lost 5 bases to trimming and J lost 4 bases, with 14 bases between them. CDR3 bases: TGTGCCAGCAGTACTCAGGGGATGTTCTATGGCTACACCTTC. Amino acids: CASSTQGMFYGYTF.

The table lists this clonotype with many counts. The chain combines TRBV6-6 with TRBJ2-3; D may be TRBD1 or TRBD2 (6 bases each). This CDR3 is 17 amino acids long. CDR1 is MNHNY, CDR2 SVGAGI, per germline (reference sequence). V lost 6 bases and J lost 2, with 21 bases in between. CDR3 nucleotide sequence: TGTGCCAGCAGGAACAGGGCGAGGGGACTGGACACAGATACGCAGTATTTT. Amino acid sequence: CASRNRARGLDTDTQYF.